This T cell receptor (beta chain) appears in the sequencing data of a study of blood T cell repertoires in COVID-19. Study as a whole: Researchers got acute and convalescent COVID-19 samples from the United States, Italy and Spain. PBMCs, B-cell-depleted T cells, or T cells were the source of the cDNA or gDNA that made up the material.

In the source study's methods: Cell counts per sample came from amplifying reference gene primers. Clones were sequenced by immunoSEQ multiplex PCR, and TCRdb holds only the in-frame ones, with some missing. V and J calls and clone size are given by that table; D and trimming were obtained from the DNA. There are some 110,000 clones in the sample; approximately 86% occur only once, and under 5% lies in the top ten. With 0 bases removed from V and 3 bases from J, the gap between germline ends came to 21 bases. CDR3 length: 18 residues. In germline, CDR1 is SGHDT, CDR2 YYEEEE. This chain joins TRBV5-6 and TRBJ1-1, with a weak D call TRBD1 (5 bases). Sequencing was done on a sample of peripheral blood. This receptor was identified in a man aged 40-49 years with acute or convalescent COVID-19. CDR3 protein: CASSLGAYRRGKDTEAFF. CDR3 bases: TGTGCCAGCAGCTTGGGGGCCTACAGGAGGGGAAAGGACACTGAAGCTTTCTTT.